This T cell receptor (beta chain) was documented in a study of shared clonotypes between healthy human individuals. Study results and limitations: All-four-donor shared clonotypes had higher generation probabilities than non-shared clonotypes did.

CD45RO negativity and positive selection for CCR7 defined naive CD8 cells, a population that excluded terminally differentiated effector memory CD45RA+ cells. Healthy HIV-negative adults with no recent acute infections or vaccinations were recruited as donors. CDR3 length: 14 amino acids. The V and J ends lost 6 bases and 0 bases respectively, with 12 bases between them. Germline CDR1 is SNHLY and CDR2 is FYNNEI. Sequenced by immunoSEQ multiplex PCR; TCRdb stores in-frame clones only, minus some. The repertoire has some 2,100,000 clones, 85% to 95% of them found once; the top ten carry around 1.7%. This clone showed up just once. The antigen remains unidentified.

The rearrangement links TRBV2 to TRBJ2-7, with D hard to call. The sequenced sample consisted of naive CD8+ T cells from PBMCs. The source of this sequence is a man younger than 35 in good health. Some clones in this sample may be carry-over from other donors' samples. The CDR3: CASSAPGFSYEQYF. The CDR3 nucleotides are TGTGCCAGCAGCGCACCCGGATTCTCCTACGAGCAGTACTTC.